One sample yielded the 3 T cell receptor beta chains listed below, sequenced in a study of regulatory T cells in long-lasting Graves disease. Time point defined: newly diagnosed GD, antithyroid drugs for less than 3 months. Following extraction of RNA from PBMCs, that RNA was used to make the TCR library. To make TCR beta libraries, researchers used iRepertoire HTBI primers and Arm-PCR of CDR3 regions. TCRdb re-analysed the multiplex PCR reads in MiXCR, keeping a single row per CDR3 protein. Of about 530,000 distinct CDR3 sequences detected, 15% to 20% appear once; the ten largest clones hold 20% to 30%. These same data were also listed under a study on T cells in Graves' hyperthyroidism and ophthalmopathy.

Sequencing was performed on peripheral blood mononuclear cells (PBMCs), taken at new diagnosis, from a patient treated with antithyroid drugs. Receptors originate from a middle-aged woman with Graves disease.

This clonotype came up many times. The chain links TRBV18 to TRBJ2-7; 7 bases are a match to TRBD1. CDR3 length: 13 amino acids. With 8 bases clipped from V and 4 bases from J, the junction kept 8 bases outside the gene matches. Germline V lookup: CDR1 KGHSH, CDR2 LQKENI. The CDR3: CASSLYRGYEQYF. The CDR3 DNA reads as TGTGCCAGCAGTCTATACAGGGGATACGAGCAGTACTTC.

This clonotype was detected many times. The CDR3 protein is CASSFRHVGETQYF. Written as DNA, the CDR3 is TGTGCCAGCAGCTTCCGCCATGTGGGAGAGACCCAGTACTTC. The gene calls are TRBV11-1 and TRBJ2-5; D is undetermined. Germline lookup yields CDR1 SGHAT and CDR2 FQDESV (reference sequence). Trimming removed 3 bases at V and 4 bases at J, with 12 bases between. The CDR3 is 14 residues long. The whole variable domain, remainder taken from reference TRBV11-1 and TRBJ2-5, is EAEVAQSPRYKITEKSQAVAFWCDPISGHATLYWYRQILGQGPELLVQFQDESVVDDSQLPKDRFSAERLKGVDSTLKIQPAELGDSAMYLCASSFRHVGETQYFGPGTRLLVL.

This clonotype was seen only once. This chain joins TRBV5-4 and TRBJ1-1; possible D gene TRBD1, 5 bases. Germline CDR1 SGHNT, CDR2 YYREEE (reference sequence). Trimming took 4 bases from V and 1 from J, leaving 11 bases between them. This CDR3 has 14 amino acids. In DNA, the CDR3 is TGTGCCAGCAGCAAAGCCGGGGGGAACACTGAAGCTTTCTTT. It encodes CASSKAGGNTEAFF.